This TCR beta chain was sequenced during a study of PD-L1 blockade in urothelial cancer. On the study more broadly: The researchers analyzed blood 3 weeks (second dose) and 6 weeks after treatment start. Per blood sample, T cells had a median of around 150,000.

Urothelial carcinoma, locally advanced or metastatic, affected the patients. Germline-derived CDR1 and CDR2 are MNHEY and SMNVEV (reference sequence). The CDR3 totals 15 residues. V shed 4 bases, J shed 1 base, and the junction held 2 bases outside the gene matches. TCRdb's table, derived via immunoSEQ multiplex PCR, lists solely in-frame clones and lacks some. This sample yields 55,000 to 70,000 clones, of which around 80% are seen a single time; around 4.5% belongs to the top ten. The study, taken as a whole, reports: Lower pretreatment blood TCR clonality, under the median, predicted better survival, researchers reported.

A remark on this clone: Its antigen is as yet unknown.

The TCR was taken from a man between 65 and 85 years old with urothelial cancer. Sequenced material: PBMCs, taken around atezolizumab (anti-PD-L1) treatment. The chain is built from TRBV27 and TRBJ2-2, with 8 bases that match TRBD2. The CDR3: CASSSLAENTGELFF. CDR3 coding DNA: TGTGCCAGCAGTTCACTAGCGGAGAACACCGGGGAGCTGTTTTTT.